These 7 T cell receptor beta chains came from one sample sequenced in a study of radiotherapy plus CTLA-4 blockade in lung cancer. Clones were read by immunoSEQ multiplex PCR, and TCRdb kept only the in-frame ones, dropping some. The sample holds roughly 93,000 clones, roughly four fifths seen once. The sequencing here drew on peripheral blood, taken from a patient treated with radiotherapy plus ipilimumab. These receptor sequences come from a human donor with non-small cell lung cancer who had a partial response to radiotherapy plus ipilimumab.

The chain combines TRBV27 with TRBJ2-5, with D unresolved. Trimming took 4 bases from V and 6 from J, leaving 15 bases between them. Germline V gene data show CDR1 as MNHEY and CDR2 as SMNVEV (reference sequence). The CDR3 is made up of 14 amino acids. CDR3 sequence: CASSSQDWPQTQYF. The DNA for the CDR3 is TGTGCCAGCAGTTCGCAAGACTGGCCCCAGACCCAGTACTTC.

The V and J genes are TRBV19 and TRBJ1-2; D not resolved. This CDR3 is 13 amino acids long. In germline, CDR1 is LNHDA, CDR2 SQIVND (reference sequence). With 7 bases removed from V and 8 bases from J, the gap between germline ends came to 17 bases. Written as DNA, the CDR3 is TGTGCCAGTACGACATTAACCCCATTAGGCTACACCTTC. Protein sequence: CASTTLTPLGYTF.

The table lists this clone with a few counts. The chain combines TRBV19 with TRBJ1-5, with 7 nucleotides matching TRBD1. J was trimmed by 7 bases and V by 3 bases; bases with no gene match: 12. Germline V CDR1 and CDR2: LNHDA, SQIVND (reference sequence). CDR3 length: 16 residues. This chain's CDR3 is CASSIGPRGTGQPQHF. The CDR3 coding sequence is TGTGCCAGTAGTATTGGGCCCAGGGGGACGGGGCAGCCCCAGCATTTT.

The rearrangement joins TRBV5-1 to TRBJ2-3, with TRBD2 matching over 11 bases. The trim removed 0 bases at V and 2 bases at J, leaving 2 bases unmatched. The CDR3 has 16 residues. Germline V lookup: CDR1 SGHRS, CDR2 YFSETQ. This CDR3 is CASSLETSGITDTQYF. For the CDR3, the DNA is TGCGCCAGCAGCTTGGAGACTAGCGGGATCACAGATACGCAGTATTTT.

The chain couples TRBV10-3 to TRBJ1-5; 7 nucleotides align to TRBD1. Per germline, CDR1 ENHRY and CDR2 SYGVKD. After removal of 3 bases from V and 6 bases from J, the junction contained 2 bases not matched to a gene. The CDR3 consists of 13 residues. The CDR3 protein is CAISDTGVQPQHF. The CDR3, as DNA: TGTGCCATCAGTGACACAGGGGTTCAGCCCCAGCATTTT.

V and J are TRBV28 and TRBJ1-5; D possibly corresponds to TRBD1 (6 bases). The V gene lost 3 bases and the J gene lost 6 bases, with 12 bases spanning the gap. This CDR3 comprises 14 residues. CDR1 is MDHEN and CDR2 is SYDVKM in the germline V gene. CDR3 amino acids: CASSFGQISQPQHF. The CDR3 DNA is TGTGCCAGCAGTTTTGGACAGATCAGTCAGCCCCAGCATTTT. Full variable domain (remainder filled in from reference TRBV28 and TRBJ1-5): DVKVTQSSRYLVKRTGEKVFLECVQDMDHENMFWYRQDPGLGLRLIYFSYDVKMKEKGDIPEGYSVSREKKERFSLILESASTNQTSMYLCASSFGQISQPQHFGDGTRLSIL.

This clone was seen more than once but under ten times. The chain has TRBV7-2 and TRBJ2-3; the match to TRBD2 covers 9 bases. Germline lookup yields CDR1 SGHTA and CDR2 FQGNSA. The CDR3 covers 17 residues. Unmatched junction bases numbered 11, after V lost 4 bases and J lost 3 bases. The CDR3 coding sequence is TGTGCCAGCAGCTCCGACATTAGCGGGAGTGGGACAGATACGCAGTATTTT. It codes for CASSSDISGSGTDTQYF.